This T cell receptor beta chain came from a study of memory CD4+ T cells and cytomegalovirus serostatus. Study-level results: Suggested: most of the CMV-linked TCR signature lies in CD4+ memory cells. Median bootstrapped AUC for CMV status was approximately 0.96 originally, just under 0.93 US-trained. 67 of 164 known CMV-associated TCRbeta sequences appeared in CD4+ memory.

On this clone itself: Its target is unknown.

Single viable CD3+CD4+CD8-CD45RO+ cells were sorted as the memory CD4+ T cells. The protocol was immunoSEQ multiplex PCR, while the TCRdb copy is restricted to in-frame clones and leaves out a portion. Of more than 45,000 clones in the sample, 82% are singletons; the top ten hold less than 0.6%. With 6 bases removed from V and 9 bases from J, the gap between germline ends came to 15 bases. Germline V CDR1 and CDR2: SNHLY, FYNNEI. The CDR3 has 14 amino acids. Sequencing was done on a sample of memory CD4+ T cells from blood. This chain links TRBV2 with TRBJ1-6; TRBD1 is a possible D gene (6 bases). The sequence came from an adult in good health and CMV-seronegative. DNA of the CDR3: TGTGCCAGCAGGAGGGGGATTCAGTTTTCACCCCTCCACTTT. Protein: CASRRGIQFSPLHF.